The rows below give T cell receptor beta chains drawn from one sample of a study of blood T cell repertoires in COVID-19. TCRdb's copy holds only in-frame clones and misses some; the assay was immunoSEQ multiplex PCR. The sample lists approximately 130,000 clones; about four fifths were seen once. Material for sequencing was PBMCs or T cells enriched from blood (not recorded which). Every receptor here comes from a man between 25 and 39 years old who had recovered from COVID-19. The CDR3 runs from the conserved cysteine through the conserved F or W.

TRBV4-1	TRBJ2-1	CASSQEARNEQFF
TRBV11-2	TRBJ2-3	CASRRRNGQGVTDTQYF
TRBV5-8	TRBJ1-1	CASSLLGTNTEAFF
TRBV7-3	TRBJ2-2	CASRQGPQNTGELFF
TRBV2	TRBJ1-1	CASSRGTGRMNTEAFF
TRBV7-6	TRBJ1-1	CASSDRGQGMNTEAFF
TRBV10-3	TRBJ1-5	CAISGSGQGSNQPQHF
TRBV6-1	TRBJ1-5	CASSDVAGGQPQHF
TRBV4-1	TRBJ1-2	CASSPGQAYGYTF
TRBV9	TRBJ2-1	CASSANPLAAHNEQFF
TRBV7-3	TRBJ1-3	CASSPDSNSGNTIYF
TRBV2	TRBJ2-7	CASKGRGNSYEQYF
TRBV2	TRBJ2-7	CASRPSLAGGLYEQYF
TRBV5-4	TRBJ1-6	CASSFGGQGSSPLHF
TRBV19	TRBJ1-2	CASSIDREQSFGYTF
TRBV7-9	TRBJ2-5	CASSLVLAGVEETQYF
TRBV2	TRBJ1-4	CASRGTGGGEKLFF
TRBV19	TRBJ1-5	CASSWQGDQPQHF
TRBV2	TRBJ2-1	CASLLAGGRTHEQFF
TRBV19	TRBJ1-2	CASSIDLFGTGGYYGYTF
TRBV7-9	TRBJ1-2	CASSLSGQGISYGYTF
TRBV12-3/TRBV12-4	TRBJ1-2	CASSFRGAHGYTF
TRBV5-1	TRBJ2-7	CASKIVAGATFSYEQYF
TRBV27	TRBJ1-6	CASSLQLRQGAADNSPLHF
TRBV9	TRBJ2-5	CASSQRADQETQYF
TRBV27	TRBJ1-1	CASGDRAHEAFF
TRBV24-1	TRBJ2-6	CATSEGGPTSGANVLTF
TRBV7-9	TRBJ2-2	CASSFFITTATGELFF
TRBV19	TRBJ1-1	CASSPGTELNTEAFF
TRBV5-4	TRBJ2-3	CASSPSPGLTPDTQYF
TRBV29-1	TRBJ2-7	CSVRGQLYEQYF
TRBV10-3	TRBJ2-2	CAISEGTQGGESGELFF
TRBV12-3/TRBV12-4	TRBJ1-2	CASLELQGRGYTF
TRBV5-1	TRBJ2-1	CASSRMQGAYNEQFF
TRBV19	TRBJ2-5	CASSTRLAEETQYF